This is a list of T cell receptor beta chains from one sample in a study of cytomegalovirus exposure and HLA in healthy donors. TCRdb's copy holds only in-frame clones and misses some; the assay was immunoSEQ multiplex PCR. The table includes over 95,000 clones, around two thirds detected once. Sequencing was performed on PBMCs. The receptors stem from a human donor in good health. The CDR3 runs from the conserved cysteine through the conserved F or W. The D gene is left open where the match is weak. Clone size appears in some rows only: once, few, many, or a class for an expanded clone.

v_call	clone_size	d_call	j_call	cdr3_nt	cdr3_aa
TRBV5-6	few	-	TRBJ1-1	TGTGCCAGCAGCTCTGACTCTCGAGGTGAAGCTTTCTTT	CASSSDSRGEAFF
TRBV27	-	TRBD1	TRBJ2-7	TGTGCCAGCAGCGACAGGGTCGGCGAGCAGTACTTC	CASSDRVGEQYF
TRBV6-5	many	TRBD1	TRBJ1-6	TGTGCCAGCAGCTTCCAGGGGGCCCGTAATTCACCCCTCCACTTT	CASSFQGARNSPLHF
TRBV29-1	-	-	TRBJ1-1	TGCAGCGTAGACAGGAACACTGAAGCTTTCTTT	CSVDRNTEAFF
TRBV2	-	TRBD1	TRBJ1-2	TGTGCCAGCAGTGATTTGGGGACAGGGAGGACGGATGGCTACACCTTC	CASSDLGTGRTDGYTF
TRBV6-6	-	TRBD1	TRBJ2-1	TGTGCCAGCAGCCCGGGACAGGGGGCGACCTACAATGAGCAGTTCTTC	CASSPGQGATYNEQFF
TRBV19	-	TRBD1	TRBJ1-5	TGTGCCAGTCGACAGGGTTATTCAGGGGGAAATCAGCCCCAGCATTTT	CASRQGYSGGNQPQHF
TRBV5-1	-	-	TRBJ2-1	TGCGCCAGCGACCCAGGGGCTGGACTAGGGGTTTCGCAGTTCTTC	CASDPGAGLGVSQFF
TRBV6-1	-	-	TRBJ1-4	TGTGCCAGCAGTGAAGAACCGGGAGTAAAACTGTTTTTT	CASSEEPGVKLFF
TRBV6-1	many	-	TRBJ2-1	TGTGCCAGCAGTGAAGGCAGGACTACAGAGAATGAGCAGTTCTTC	CASSEGRTTENEQFF
TRBV6-5	-	TRBD1	TRBJ1-6	TGTGCCAGCAGCCAGGACAGGGGTAATTCACCCCTCCACTTT	CASSQDRGNSPLHF
TRBV4-2	-	-	TRBJ1-1	TGTGCCAGCAGCCAAGATCCCCAGGATGAAGCTTTCTTT	CASSQDPQDEAFF
TRBV4-3	few	-	TRBJ2-3	TGCGCCAGCAGCCAAGGGCTCAGTTCCACAGATACGCAGTATTTT	CASSQGLSSTDTQYF
TRBV28	-	-	TRBJ2-1	TGTGCCAGCGGAACTAGGAATGAGCAGTTCTTC	CASGTRNEQFF
TRBV7-8	-	-	TRBJ1-1	TGTGCCAGCAGCTTAGTTGGCAGGGGTAGCACTGAAGCTTTCTTT	CASSLVGRGSTEAFF
TRBV11-3	-	-	TRBJ2-5	TGTGCCAGCAGCCCAGGCGGAGGACCCACTGGGACCCAGTACTTC	CASSPGGGPTGTQYF
TRBV7-2	-	TRBD1	TRBJ1-1	TGTGCCAGCAGCCCCTACAGGGGCACTGAAGCTTTCTTT	CASSPYRGTEAFF
TRBV5-1	-	TRBD1	TRBJ1-6	TGCGCCAGCAGCTTGGACGGGACAGCGCAGTGGCCCCTCCACTTT	CASSLDGTAQWPLHF
TRBV10-2	once	-	TRBJ2-1	TGCGCCAGCAGTGAATATTCCTACAATGAGCAGTTCTTC	CASSEYSYNEQFF
TRBV27	-	-	TRBJ2-3	TGTGCCAGCAGCCGTAGCACAGATACGCAGTATTTT	CASSRSTDTQYF
TRBV28	few	-	TRBJ2-5	TGTGCCAGCAGTTTATCTAGACCGAAAGTAGAGACCCAGTACTTC	CASSLSRPKVETQYF
TRBV6-4	few	-	TRBJ2-2	TGTGCCAGCAGTGAACGGGAGTTCACCGGGGAGCTGTTTTTT	CASSEREFTGELFF
TRBV18	-	-	TRBJ2-3	TGTGCCAGCTCACCACCGGGCGGGGGCACTGAGGATACGCAGTATTTT	CASSPPGGGTEDTQYF
TRBV11-2	-	TRBD1	TRBJ1-6	TGTGCCAGCAGCTTAGGCCTCGCCGGGACAGGCGTCCCAGGACTCCACTTT	CASSLGLAGTGVPGLHF
TRBV18	-	TRBD1	TRBJ2-6	TGTGCCAGCTCCCCCGGAAGGCAGGGGGCGACTGGGGCCAACGTCCTGACTTTC	CASSPGRQGATGANVLTF
TRBV2	-	TRBD1	TRBJ2-7	TGTGCCAGCAGTTTTGACAGGGGGACCTACGAGCAGTACTTC	CASSFDRGTYEQYF
TRBV19	few	-	TRBJ1-5	TGTGCCAGTATCCGACACGGAGGGAATCAGCCCCAGCATTTT	CASIRHGGNQPQHF
TRBV19	-	TRBD1	TRBJ2-7	TGTGCCAGTAGAACAGGGGCCCACTCCTACGAGCAGTACTTC	CASRTGAHSYEQYF
TRBV7-2	-	TRBD1	TRBJ2-7	TGTGCCAGCAGCTTAGCGCATACAGGGGGCGCCTACGAGCAGTACTTC	CASSLAHTGGAYEQYF
TRBV6-1	once	TRBD1	TRBJ2-3	TGTGCCAGCATCTTGGGACAGGGGTCAGATACGCAGTATTTT	CASILGQGSDTQYF
TRBV25-1	-	TRBD1	TRBJ1-1	TGTGCCAGCAGTGAAATAGGGACAGGGGCGTTCGCTTTCTTT	CASSEIGTGAFAFF
TRBV6-4	-	-	TRBJ2-2	TGTGCCAGCAGTGACGGGCCTCAGAACACCGGGGAGCTGTTTTTT	CASSDGPQNTGELFF